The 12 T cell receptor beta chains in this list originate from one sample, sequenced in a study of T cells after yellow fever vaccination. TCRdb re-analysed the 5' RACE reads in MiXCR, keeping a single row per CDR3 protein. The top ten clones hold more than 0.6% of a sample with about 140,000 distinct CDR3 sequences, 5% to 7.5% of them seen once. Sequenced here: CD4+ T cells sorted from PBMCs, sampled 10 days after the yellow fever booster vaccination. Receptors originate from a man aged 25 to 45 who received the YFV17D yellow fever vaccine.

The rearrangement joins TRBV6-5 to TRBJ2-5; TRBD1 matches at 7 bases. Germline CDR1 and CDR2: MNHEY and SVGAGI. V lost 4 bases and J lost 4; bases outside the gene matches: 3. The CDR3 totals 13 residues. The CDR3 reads CASSSQGLETQYF. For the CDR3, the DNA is TGTGCCAGCAGTTCACAGGGGTTAGAGACCCAGTACTTC.

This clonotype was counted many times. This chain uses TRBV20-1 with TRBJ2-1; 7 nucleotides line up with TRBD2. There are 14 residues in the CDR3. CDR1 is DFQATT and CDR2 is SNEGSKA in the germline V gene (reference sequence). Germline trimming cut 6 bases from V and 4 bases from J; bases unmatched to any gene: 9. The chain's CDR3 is CSASAGMTYNEQFF. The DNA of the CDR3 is TGCAGTGCATCAGCGGGAATGACATACAATGAGCAGTTCTTC.

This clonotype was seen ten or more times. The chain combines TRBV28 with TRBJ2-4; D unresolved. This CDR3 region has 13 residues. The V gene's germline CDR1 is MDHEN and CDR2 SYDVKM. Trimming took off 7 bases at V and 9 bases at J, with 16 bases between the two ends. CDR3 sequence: CASNPPGVGIQYF. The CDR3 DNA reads TGTGCCAGCAACCCTCCTGGGGTGGGCATTCAGTACTTC. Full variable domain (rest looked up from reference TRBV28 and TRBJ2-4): DVKVTQSSRYLVKRTGEKVFLECVQDMDHENMFWYRQDPGLGLRLIYFSYDVKMKEKGDIPEGYSVSREKKERFSLILESASTNQTSMYLCASNPPGVGIQYFGAGTRLSVL.

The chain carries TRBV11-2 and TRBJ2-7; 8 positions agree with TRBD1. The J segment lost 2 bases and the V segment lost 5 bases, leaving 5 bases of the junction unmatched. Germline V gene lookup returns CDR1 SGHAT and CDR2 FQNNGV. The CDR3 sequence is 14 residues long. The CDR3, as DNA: TGTGCCAGCAGCACAGGGGGAAATACCTACGAGCAGTACTTC. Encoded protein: CASSTGGNTYEQYF.

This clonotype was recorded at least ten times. The CDR3 DNA sequence: TGCAGCGTTGAATCTGGCACAGATACGCAGTATTTT. This translates into CSVESGTDTQYF. V usage is TRBV29-1 and J usage is TRBJ2-3; D remains ambiguous. Trimming pared 2 bases from V and 1 base from J, leaving 4 bases between. The germline gives CDR1 SQVTM, CDR2 ANQGSEA. The CDR3 loop spans 12 amino acids.

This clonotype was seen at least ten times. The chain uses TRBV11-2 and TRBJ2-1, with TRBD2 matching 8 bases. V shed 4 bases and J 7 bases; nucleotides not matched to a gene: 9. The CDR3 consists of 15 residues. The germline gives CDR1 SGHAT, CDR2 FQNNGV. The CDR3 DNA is TGTGCCAGCAGCTCCCCCCGGGGGGGAGAGAATGAGCAGTTCTTC. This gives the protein CASSSPRGGENEQFF.

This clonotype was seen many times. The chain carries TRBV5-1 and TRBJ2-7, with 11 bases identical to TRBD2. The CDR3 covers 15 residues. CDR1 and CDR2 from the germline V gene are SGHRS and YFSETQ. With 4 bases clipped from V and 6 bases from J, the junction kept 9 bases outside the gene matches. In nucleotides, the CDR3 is TGCGCCAGCAGCGCGGCCTTAGCGGGAGGGCGCGAGCAGTACTTC. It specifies CASSAALAGGREQYF.

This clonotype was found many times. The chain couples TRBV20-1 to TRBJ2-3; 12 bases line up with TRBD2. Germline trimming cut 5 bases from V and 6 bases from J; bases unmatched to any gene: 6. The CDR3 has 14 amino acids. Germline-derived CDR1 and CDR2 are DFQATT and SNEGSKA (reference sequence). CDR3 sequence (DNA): TGCAGTGCTCCTAGCGGGAGGGAGGCGGATACGCAGTATTTT. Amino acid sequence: CSAPSGREADTQYF.

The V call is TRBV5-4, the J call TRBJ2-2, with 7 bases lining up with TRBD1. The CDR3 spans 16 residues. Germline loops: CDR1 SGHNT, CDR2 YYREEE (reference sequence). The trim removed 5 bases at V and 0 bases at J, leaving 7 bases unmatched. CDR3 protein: CASRITGTANTGELFF. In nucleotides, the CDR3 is TGTGCCAGCAGAATTACCGGGACAGCGAACACCGGGGAGCTGTTTTTT.

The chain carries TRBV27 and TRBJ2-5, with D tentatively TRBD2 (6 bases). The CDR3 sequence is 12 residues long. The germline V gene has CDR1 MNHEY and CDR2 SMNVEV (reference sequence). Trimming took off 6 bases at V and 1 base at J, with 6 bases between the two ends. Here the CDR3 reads CASSGSQETQYF. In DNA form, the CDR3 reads TGTGCCAGCAGCGGGAGCCAAGAGACCCAGTACTTC.

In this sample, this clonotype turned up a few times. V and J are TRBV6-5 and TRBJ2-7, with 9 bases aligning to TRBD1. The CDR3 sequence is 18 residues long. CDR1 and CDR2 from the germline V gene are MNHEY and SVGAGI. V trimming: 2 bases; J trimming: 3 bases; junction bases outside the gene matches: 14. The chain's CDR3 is CASSYPQNRDREVYEQYF. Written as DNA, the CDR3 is TGTGCCAGCAGTTACCCCCAGAACCGGGACAGGGAAGTCTACGAGCAGTACTTC.

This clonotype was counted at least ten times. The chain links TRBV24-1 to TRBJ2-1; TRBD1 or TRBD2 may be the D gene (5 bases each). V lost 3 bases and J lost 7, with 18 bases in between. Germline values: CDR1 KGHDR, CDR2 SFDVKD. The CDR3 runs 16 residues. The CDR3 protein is CATSDKTGTVGNEQFF. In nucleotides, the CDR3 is TGTGCCACCAGTGATAAAACCGGGACCGTAGGGAATGAGCAGTTCTTC.